A selection of T cell receptor beta chains follows, all from one sample in a study of blood T cell repertoires in COVID-19. Produced via immunoSEQ multiplex PCR; TCRdb's table is partial and in-frame only. The repertoire holds fewer than 250,000 clones, 76% seen once, with about 15% in the top ten. Sequencing was performed on PBMCs or T cells enriched from blood (not recorded which). These receptors were taken from a woman aged 45-60 years with acute COVID-19. CDR3s include the opening cysteine and the closing phenylalanine or tryptophan. The D gene is left open where the match is weak. Clone size is shown for a subset of rows, as once, few, many or a class of expanded clone.

.,TRBV10-1,TRBJ1-4,.,CASSDNSRGKLFF,TGCGCCAGCAGTGACAACAGCCGGGGAAAACTGTTTTTT
.,TRBV4-2,TRBJ1-2,TRBD1,CASSLQTGKVNYGYTF,TGTGCCAGCAGCCTCCAGACAGGGAAGGTTAACTATGGCTACACCTTC
.,TRBV5-5,TRBJ1-1,.,CASSLAGKTEAFF,TGTGCCAGCAGCCTGGCGGGGAAGACTGAAGCTTTCTTT
.,TRBV7-6,TRBJ1-1,TRBD1,CASSLRAGGNTEAFF,TGTGCCAGCAGCTTAAGAGCAGGGGGGAACACTGAAGCTTTCTTT
.,TRBV5-1,TRBJ1-5,.,CASSLGGLDQPQHF,TGCGCCAGCTCCCTTGGAGGGCTCGATCAGCCCCAGCATTTT
.,TRBV29-1,TRBJ1-1,.,CSVRAVNTEAFF,TGCAGCGTCAGGGCCGTGAACACTGAAGCTTTCTTT
few,TRBV7-9,TRBJ1-4,.,CASSLRTHEKLFF,TGTGCCAGCAGCCTAAGGACACACGAAAAACTGTTTTTT
.,TRBV6-5,TRBJ1-6,.,CASSLYNSPLHF,TGTGCCAGCAGCCTCTACAATTCACCCCTCCACTTT
.,TRBV27,TRBJ1-2,.,CASSFLPGLDGYTF,TGTGCCAGCAGTTTCCTCCCGGGATTAGATGGCTACACCTTC
.,TRBV30,TRBJ1-2,.,CAWSISWGYTF,TGTGCCTGGAGTATTAGTTGGGGCTACACCTTC
.,TRBV5-1,TRBJ2-1,.,CASTQTPGNEQFF,TGCGCCAGCACCCAGACCCCAGGGAATGAGCAGTTCTTC
once,TRBV18,TRBJ1-1,.,CASSPTATRDNTEAFF,TGTGCCAGCTCACCAACAGCTACAAGAGACAACACTGAAGCTTTCTTT
.,TRBV28,TRBJ1-1,.,CASSPSGGVGTEAFF,TGTGCCAGCAGTCCCTCGGGGGGCGTGGGCACTGAAGCTTTCTTT
.,TRBV9,TRBJ1-1,.,CASSAYRAGAFF,TGTGCCAGCAGCGCGTACAGGGCAGGGGCTTTCTTT
.,TRBV27,TRBJ2-1,.,CASSFLNEQFF,TGTGCCAGCAGTTTCCTAAATGAGCAGTTCTTC
.,TRBV30,TRBJ1-1,TRBD1,CAFQPGQGLNTEAFF,TGTGCCTTTCAACCGGGACAGGGGTTGAACACTGAAGCTTTCTTT
.,TRBV21-1,TRBJ1-5,.,CASSKSLPGRSNQPQHF,TGTGCCAGCAGCAAATCACTCCCCGGGAGAAGCAATCAGCCCCAGCATTTT
.,TRBV25-1,TRBJ1-1,.,CASSNGRWTEAFF,TGTGCCAGCAGTAACGGGAGGTGGACTGAAGCTTTCTTT
.,TRBV24-1,TRBJ1-2,TRBD1,CATSDSRIGGQEGYGYTF,TGTGCCACCAGTGATTCCAGAATCGGGGGACAGGAAGGATATGGCTACACCTTC
.,TRBV19,TRBJ2-5,.,CASMYGGAGETQYF,TGTGCCAGTATGTATGGGGGCGCAGGGGAGACCCAGTACTTC
.,TRBV7-2,TRBJ1-3,.,CASSLGISGNTIYF,TGTGCCAGCAGCTTAGGTATCTCTGGAAACACCATATATTTT
once,TRBV2,TRBJ2-3,.,CASSEEAYSTQYF,TGTGCCAGCAGTGAAGAGGCGTACAGTACGCAGTATTTT
.,TRBV7-9,TRBJ2-2,.,CASSFGDTGELFF,TGTGCCAGCAGCTTCGGGGACACCGGGGAGCTGTTTTTT
few,TRBV5-1,TRBJ1-2,.,CASTTGHGYTF,TGCGCCAGCACTACAGGGCATGGCTACACCTTC
.,TRBV28,TRBJ1-2,.,CASSLAGAGYGYTF,TGTGCCAGCAGTTTAGCGGGGGCCGGCTATGGCTACACCTTC
.,TRBV5-5,TRBJ1-3,.,CASSPFGLFSGNTIYF,TGTGCCAGCAGCCCCTTTGGACTCTTCTCTGGAAACACCATATATTTT
.,TRBV7-2,TRBJ2-3,TRBD2,CASSLAGGGADTQYF,TGTGCCAGCAGTTTAGCGGGGGGAGGGGCAGATACGCAGTATTTT
.,TRBV2,TRBJ2-5,TRBD2,CASSLSGGLETQYF,TGTGCCAGCAGCCTTAGCGGGGGGCTAGAGACCCAGTACTTC
.,TRBV13,TRBJ2-3,.,CASSPQADTQYF,TGTGCCAGCAGCCCGCAGGCCGATACGCAGTATTTT
.,TRBV11-2,TRBJ2-2,TRBD1,CASSSGQGIGTGELFF,TGTGCCAGCAGCTCCGGACAGGGTATCGGCACCGGGGAGCTGTTTTTT
few,TRBV5-5,TRBJ1-2,.,CASSLTSGNYGYTF,TGTGCCAGCAGCTTAACATCAGGGAACTATGGCTACACCTTC
.,TRBV28,TRBJ1-4,.,CASRIKQPGTVNEKLFF,TGTGCCAGCAGGATCAAACAACCCGGGACTGTGAATGAAAAACTGTTTTTT
.,TRBV19,TRBJ1-1,.,CASSWGGRAEAFF,TGTGCCAGTAGTTGGGGGGGACGCGCTGAAGCTTTCTTT
.,TRBV5-4,TRBJ2-3,.,CASSGGNTDTQYF,TGTGCCAGCAGTGGCGGAAACACAGATACGCAGTATTTT
.,TRBV5-4,TRBJ1-2,TRBD1,CASSLGQGAYGYTF,TGTGCCAGCAGCCTGGGACAGGGGGCGTATGGCTACACCTTC
.,TRBV30,TRBJ1-1,.,CAWILESHTEAFF,TGTGCCTGGATTTTAGAATCGCACACTGAAGCTTTCTTT
few,TRBV7-6,TRBJ1-3,.,CASSLSGNTIYF,TGTGCCAGCAGCCTCAGTGGAAACACCATATATTTT
.,TRBV21-1,TRBJ2-3,.,CASSSYSGVEASRDTQYF,TGTGCCAGCAGCTCTTATAGCGGGGTCGAAGCGTCCAGAGATACGCAGTATTTT
.,TRBV28,TRBJ1-2,.,CASSSPGGGFGDGYTF,TGTGCCAGCAGTTCACCCGGCGGGGGGTTCGGCGATGGCTACACCTTC
.,TRBV7-8,TRBJ1-1,TRBD1,CASSTARGSTEAFF,TGTGCCAGCAGTACCGCCAGGGGGTCCACTGAAGCTTTCTTT
once,TRBV7-9,TRBJ1-5,.,CASSLRAGQPQHF,TGTGCCAGCAGCCTCAGGGCAGGTCAGCCCCAGCATTTT
.,TRBV19,TRBJ1-4,.,CASSINRGTEKLFF,TGTGCCAGTAGTATTAATCGGGGAACTGAAAAACTGTTTTTT
few,TRBV18,TRBJ2-3,TRBD1,CASSPRQSATGHTDTQYF,TGTGCCAGCTCACCACGGCAGTCCGCGACAGGGCACACAGATACGCAGTATTTT
.,TRBV13,TRBJ2-4,.,CASSLGQGAKNIQYF,TGTGCCAGCAGCTTAGGTCAGGGGGCCAAAAACATTCAGTACTTC
.,TRBV18,TRBJ2-5,.,CASSAPGGDQETQYF,TGTGCCAGCTCAGCTCCGGGGGGCGACCAAGAGACCCAGTACTTC
.,TRBV7-2,TRBJ1-5,.,CASSLEGSLSNQPQHF,TGTGCCAGCAGCTTAGAGGGGTCCCTTAGCAATCAGCCCCAGCATTTT
once,TRBV5-1,TRBJ2-3,.,CASSSPGHSTDTQYF,TGCGCCAGCAGCTCCCCGGGACACTCCACAGATACGCAGTATTTT
.,TRBV18,TRBJ1-4,TRBD1,CASSRTGGNNEKLFF,TGTGCCAGCTCCCGCACAGGGGGCAATAATGAAAAACTGTTTTTT
few,TRBV5-8,TRBJ2-5,.,CASSLVRRDQETQYF,TGTGCCAGCAGCTTGGTGCGCAGGGACCAAGAGACCCAGTACTTC
.,TRBV18,TRBJ1-1,.,CASSPGTPFMNTEAFF,TGTGCCAGCTCACCCGGGACACCGTTCATGAACACTGAAGCTTTCTTT
.,TRBV23-1,TRBJ1-4,TRBD1,CASTRRSPRTGTGYEKLFF,TGCGCCAGCACACGACGATCCCCCCGAACCGGGACAGGATACGAAAAACTGTTTTTT
.,TRBV7-2,TRBJ2-5,TRBD2,CASSLYIAGETQYF,TGTGCCAGCAGCTTATATATAGCGGGCGAGACCCAGTACTTC
.,TRBV5-6,TRBJ1-3,.,CASSFGSSGNTIYF,TGTGCCAGCAGCTTCGGGAGCTCTGGAAACACCATATATTTT
.,TRBV19,TRBJ2-5,TRBD1,CASSQDRLEETQYF,TGTGCCAGTAGCCAGGACAGGCTTGAAGAGACCCAGTACTTC
once,TRBV7-3,TRBJ2-1,.,CASSLTFGGGNEQFF,TGTGCCAGCAGCTTAACGTTTGGCGGAGGTAATGAGCAGTTCTTC
.,TRBV2,TRBJ1-1,.,CASSGGTPSPEAFF,TGTGCCAGCAGCGGCGGGACGCCCAGTCCTGAAGCTTTCTTT
few,TRBV2,TRBJ1-5,.,CASSSSGSAKNQPQHF,TGTGCCAGCAGCTCAAGCGGGTCCGCCAAAAATCAGCCCCAGCATTTT
.,TRBV29-1,TRBJ1-3,.,CSVGLGVAGNTIYF,TGCAGCGTTGGCCTAGGGGTGGCTGGAAACACCATATATTTT
.,TRBV27,TRBJ2-1,TRBD1,CASSFSAGGLEQFF,TGTGCCAGCAGTTTCAGCGCAGGGGGCCTTGAGCAGTTCTTC
many,TRBV5-1,TRBJ1-3,TRBD1,CASSLGQGRDTIYF,TGCGCCAGCAGCTTAGGACAGGGTCGGGACACCATATATTTT